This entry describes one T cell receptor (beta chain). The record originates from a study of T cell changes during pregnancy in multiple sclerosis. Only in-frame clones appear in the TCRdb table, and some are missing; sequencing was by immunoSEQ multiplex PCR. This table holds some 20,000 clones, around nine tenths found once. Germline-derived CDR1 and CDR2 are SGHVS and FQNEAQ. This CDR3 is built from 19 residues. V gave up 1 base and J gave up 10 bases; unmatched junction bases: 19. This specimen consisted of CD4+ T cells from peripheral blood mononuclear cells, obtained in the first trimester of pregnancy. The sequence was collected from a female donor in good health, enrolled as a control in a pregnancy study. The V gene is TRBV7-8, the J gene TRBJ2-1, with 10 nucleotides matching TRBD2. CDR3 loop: CASSLVFLAGARPGGEQFF. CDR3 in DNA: TGTGCCAGCAGCTTAGTTTTCCTAGCGGGAGCCCGTCCCGGAGGGGAGCAGTTCTTC. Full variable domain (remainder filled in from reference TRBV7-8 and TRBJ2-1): GAGVSQSPRYKVAKRGQDVALRCDPISGHVSLFWYQQALGQGPEFLTYFQNEAQLDKSGLPSDRFFAERPEGSVSTLKIQRTQQEDSAVYLCASSLVFLAGARPGGEQFFGPGTRLTVL.